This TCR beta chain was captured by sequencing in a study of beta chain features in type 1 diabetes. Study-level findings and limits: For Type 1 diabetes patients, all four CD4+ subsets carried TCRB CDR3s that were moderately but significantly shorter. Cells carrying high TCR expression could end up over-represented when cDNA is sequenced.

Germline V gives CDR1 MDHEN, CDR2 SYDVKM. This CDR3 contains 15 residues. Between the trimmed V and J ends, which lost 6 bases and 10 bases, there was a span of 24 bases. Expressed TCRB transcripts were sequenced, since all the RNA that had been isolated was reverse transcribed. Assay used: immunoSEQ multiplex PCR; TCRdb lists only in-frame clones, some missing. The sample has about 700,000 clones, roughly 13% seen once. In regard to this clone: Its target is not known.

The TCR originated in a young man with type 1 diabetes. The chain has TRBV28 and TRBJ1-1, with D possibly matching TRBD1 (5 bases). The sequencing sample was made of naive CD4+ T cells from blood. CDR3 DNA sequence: TGTGCCAGCAGCCTCGGGGAGGGTTCAGGGAACCGAGCTTTCTTT. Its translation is CASSLGEGSGNRAFF.